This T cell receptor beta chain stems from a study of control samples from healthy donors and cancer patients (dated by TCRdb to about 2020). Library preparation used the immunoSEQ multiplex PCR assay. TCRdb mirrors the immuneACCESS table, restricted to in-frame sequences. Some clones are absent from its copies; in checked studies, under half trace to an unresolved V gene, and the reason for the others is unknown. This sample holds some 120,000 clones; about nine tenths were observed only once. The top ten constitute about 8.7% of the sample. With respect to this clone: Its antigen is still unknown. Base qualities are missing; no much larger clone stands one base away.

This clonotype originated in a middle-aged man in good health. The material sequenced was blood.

The CDR3 here reads CASSLRDRDTEAFF. The DNA sequence is as follows: TGTGCCAGCAGCCTCCGGGACAGGGACACTGAAGCTTTCTTT. The V and J segments used are TRBV7-3 and TRBJ1-1, with 9 bases in between that match TRBD1. From cysteine to phenylalanine, the CDR3 is 14 amino acids long. Just the 42-base CDR3 DNA is kept, in frame starting at base 1. The germline V gene gives CDR1 as SGHTA and CDR2 as FQGTGA. Trimming leaves V shorter by 5 bases and J shorter by 3 bases, with the junction holding 4 bases beyond the gene matches.